These 17 T cell receptor beta chains were all obtained from the same sample, sequenced in a study of tumor-infiltrating lymphocytes in oesophageal squamous cell carcinoma. TCRdb reprocessed the PCR reads with MiXCR, giving one entry per CDR3 protein. Here the sample spans approximately 4,100 distinct CDR3 sequences, 15% to 20% being singletons. Sequencing used normal esophageal tissue next to the tumor. These receptors came from a male donor with esophageal squamous cell carcinoma.

At least ten counts were recorded for this clonotype. The chain employs TRBV5-4 and TRBJ2-1; 7 bases agree with TRBD1. CDR1 SGHNT and CDR2 YYREEE come from the germline V gene (reference sequence). The CDR3 loop spans 16 amino acids. The V and J ends lost 4 bases and 0 bases, in that order; junction bases with no gene match: 7. CDR3 sequence (DNA): TGTGCCAGCAGCCCGCAGGGACAGAGCTCCTACAATGAGCAGTTCTTC. Encoded protein: CASSPQGQSSYNEQFF. Full variable domain (outside the CDR3, taken from reference TRBV5-4 and TRBJ2-1): ETGVTQSPTHLIKTRGQQVTLRCSSQSGHNTVSWYQQALGQGPQFIFQYYREEENGRGNFPPRFSGLQFPNYSSELNVNALELDDSALYLCASSPQGQSSYNEQFFGPGTRLTVL.

This clonotype was seen a single time. A much larger clone sits a single nucleotide away, making a read error possible. The chain links TRBV10-1 to TRBJ2-1; 9 nucleotides align to TRBD2. Per germline, CDR1 WNHNN and CDR2 SYGVQD (reference sequence). V was pared by 6 bases and J by 12 bases, with 15 bases of the junction left unmatched. The CDR3 spans 15 residues. CDR3 DNA sequence: TGCGCCAGCAGCGCCGGCACCGGGACTAGCAGGGCGCAGTTCTTC. This sequence encodes CASSAGTGTSRAQFF.

There are a few counts of this clonotype. The CDR3 end shows no conserved phenylalanine or tryptophan, and so a read error is likely. The limits of the CDR3 on the DNA are not certain, so only TCRdb's listed CDR3 is given. V and J are TRBV12-3 or TRBV12-4 and TRBJ2-4; the table's D call TRBD1 went unverified against the DNA. The CDR3 has 9 amino acids, counting both end residues. CDR3 loop: CASSLGGNI.

The genes are TRBV4-1 and TRBJ2-1; 7 bases map to TRBD2. The CDR3 spans 14 residues. V dropped 2 bases and J dropped 8; count of bases not matched to a gene: 6. The germline V gene has CDR1 MGHRA and CDR2 YSYEKL. The CDR3 protein is CASSQPLGGDEQFF. The CDR3 coding sequence is TGCGCCAGCAGCCAACCGCTGGGGGGGGATGAGCAGTTCTTC.

This clonotype is judged medium-sized. The V gene is TRBV7-3, the J gene TRBJ1-1, with 7 bases aligning to TRBD1. Germline V gene sequence: CDR1 SGHTA, CDR2 FQGTGA. V dropped 0 bases and J dropped 7; count of bases not matched to a gene: 2. CDR3 size: 13 residues. The CDR3 DNA follows: TGTGCCAGCAGCTTAACCAACAGGGGTGAAGCTTTCTTT. It encodes CASSLTNRGEAFF.

This clonotype showed up many times. V is TRBV28 and J is TRBJ1-6; D remains ambiguous. The CDR3 length is 14 residues. From germline, CDR1 is MDHEN and CDR2 SYDVKM. V was trimmed by 2 bases and J by 6 bases, leaving 8 bases between them. The CDR3 loop reads CASSLAGLNSPLHF. The DNA for the CDR3 is TGTGCCAGCAGTTTAGCCGGGCTTAATTCACCCCTCCACTTT.

The V call is TRBV7-8, the J call TRBJ1-2; a possible D gene is TRBD1 (5 bases). The germline V and J ends were trimmed by 5 bases and 2 bases, with 12 bases remaining between them. Per germline, CDR1 SGHVS and CDR2 FQNEAQ. The CDR3 contains 14 residues. CDR3 nucleotide sequence: TGTGCCAGCAGCCGGGGGGACGGGAACTATGGCTACACCTTC. This sequence encodes CASSRGDGNYGYTF.

This clonotype showed up just once. Possible read error: a much larger clone is one base away. The chain couples TRBV5-8 to TRBJ2-3; D not certain. The tail of the sequence fits TRBJ1-2 better, so the J call may be wrong. The CDR3 sequence is 13 residues long. From germline, CDR1 is SGHTS and CDR2 YDEGEE. The DNA for the CDR3 is TGTGTCAGCAGCCTTGGGATGAACAATGGCTACACCTTC. Its protein is CVSSLGMNNGYTF.

The chain links TRBV12-3 or TRBV12-4 to TRBJ2-3, with 8 bases lining up with TRBD2. This CDR3 is built from 15 residues. V lost 7 bases and J lost 0; bases outside the gene matches: 6. The CDR3 bases are TGTGCCAGCAATAGCGGGGCCACTAGCACAGATACGCAGTATTTT. Protein: CASNSGATSTDTQYF.

This sequence joins TRBV11-3 and TRBJ2-1; 7 nucleotides align to TRBD1. The DNA end lines up better with TRBJ2-7; the J call may be wrong. This CDR3 is built from 12 residues. The V gene's germline CDR1 is SGHNT and CDR2 YENEEA. The CDR3 nucleotides are TGTGCCAGCAGCGACAGGGTTTACGAGCAGTACTTC. As protein: CASSDRVYEQYF.

This clonotype was recorded at least ten times. Possible read error: a much larger clone is one base away. The genes are TRBV7-2 and TRBJ2-7; D is ambiguous. With 5 bases removed from V and 7 bases from J, the gap between germline ends came to 18 bases. The germline V gene has CDR1 SGHTA and CDR2 FQGNSA. The CDR3 has 14 amino acids. The CDR3 DNA follows: TGTGCCAGCAGCGTCGACCGAATATATAATGAGCAGTACTTC. This encodes CASSVDRIYNEQYF.

The table lists this clonotype with many counts. The chain carries TRBV10-1 and TRBJ2-2; TRBD1 agrees at 7 bases. The CDR3 loop spans 14 amino acids. V trimming: 4 bases; J trimming: 1 base; junction bases outside the gene matches: 0. The germline V gene encodes CDR1 WNHNN and CDR2 SYGVQD (reference sequence). In DNA, the CDR3 is TGCGCCAGCAGTGGGACAGGGAACACCGGGGAGCTGTTTTTT. It is translated as CASSGTGNTGELFF.

Points on this clonotype: A read error may be the cause here, since a much bigger clone is one base away. The chain employs TRBV5-1 and TRBJ2-3; possible D gene TRBD2, 5 bases. Trimming took off 1 base at V and 14 bases at J, with 23 bases between the two ends. The CDR3 covers 15 residues. Germline V gene sequence: CDR1 SGHRS, CDR2 YFSETQ. CDR3 nucleotide sequence: TGCGCCAGCAGCTTGCGAGGAACGAACACCGGGGAGCTGTATTTT. Protein product: CASSLRGTNTGELYF.

This clonotype is deemed large (0.1 to 1%). The junction departs from the called germline gene at one end, perhaps through a read error. The chain combines TRBV7-2 with TRBJ2-5, with D perhaps matching TRBD2 (6 bases). The germline CDR1 and CDR2 sequences are SGHTA and FQGNSA. This CDR3 region has 14 residues. The CDR3 DNA sequence: TGTGCCAGCAGCGCCAGACTAGTGCAAGGGACCCAGTACTTC. Protein sequence: CASSARLVQGTQYF.

Ten or more counts support this clonotype. The rearrangement joins TRBV24-1 to TRBJ2-3, with D maybe TRBD2 (6 bases). V was trimmed by 4 bases and J by 0 bases, leaving 7 bases between them. The CDR3 sequence is 14 residues long. Germline-derived CDR1 and CDR2 are KGHDR and SFDVKD. The CDR3, as DNA: TGTGCCACCAGTGAGGGGACTAGCACAGATACGCAGTATTTT. Translated: CATSEGTSTDTQYF.

A note on this clonotype: This may be a read error: a much more frequent sequence differs by one nucleotide. The rearrangement uses TRBV20-1 and TRBJ2-1; 9 bases align to TRBD1. V gave up 5 bases and J gave up 10 bases; unmatched junction bases: 9. Germline lookup yields CDR1 DFQATT and CDR2 SNEGSKA (reference sequence). This CDR3 region has 13 residues. CDR3 amino acids: CSASGTGIYEQFF. CDR3 sequence (DNA): TGCAGTGCTTCCGGGACAGGGATCTACGAGCAGTTCTTC.

This sequence joins TRBV5-4 and TRBJ2-7; D might be TRBD1 (5 bases). Germline CDR1 and CDR2: SGHNT and YYREEE (reference sequence). The ends were cut back, 0 bases at V and 2 bases at J, with 9 bases in the middle. The CDR3 has 14 residues. The CDR3 is CASSLATVTYEQYF. The CDR3 DNA reads as TGTGCCAGCAGCTTGGCGACAGTTACCTACGAGCAGTACTTC.